Sequencing of this T cell receptor beta chain was carried out in a study of response to subunit inactivated influenza vaccine. Notes on the study in general: It was the authors' suggestion that each seasonal influenza vaccination recruits few new T cells.

This CDR3 region has 18 residues. V trimming: 2 bases; J trimming: 5 bases; junction bases outside the gene matches: 11. The germline CDR1 and CDR2 sequences are MNHEY and SVGEGT. In TCRdb, the RT-PCR reads were re-called with MiXCR into one record per CDR3 protein. The sample includes under 850,000 distinct CDR3 sequences, around 20% of them seen just once. Concerning this clonotype: As yet, its antigen is unknown.

This receptor was obtained from a man aged 45-65 years who received an inactivated influenza vaccine. Sequenced material: PBMCs from blood, taken roughly 5 days after vaccination. J is TRBJ2-1 and V is TRBV6-2 or TRBV6-3; 11 bases are shared with TRBD1. CDR3 sequence: CASSYRVKGQGGNNEQFF. CDR3 coding DNA: TGTGCCAGCAGTTACCGCGTTAAGGGACAGGGGGGGAACAATGAGCAGTTCTTC.